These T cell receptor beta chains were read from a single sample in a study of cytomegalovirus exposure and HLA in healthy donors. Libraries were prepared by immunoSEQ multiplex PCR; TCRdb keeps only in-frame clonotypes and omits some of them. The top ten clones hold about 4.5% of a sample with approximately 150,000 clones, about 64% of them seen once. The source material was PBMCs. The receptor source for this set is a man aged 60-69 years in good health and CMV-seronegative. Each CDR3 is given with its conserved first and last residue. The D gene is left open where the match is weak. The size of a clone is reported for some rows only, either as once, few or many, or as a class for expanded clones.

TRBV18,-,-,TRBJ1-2,CASSPGGSYGYTF,TGTGCCAGCTCCCCCGGGGGATCCTATGGCTACACCTTC
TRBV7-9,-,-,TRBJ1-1,CASSFFLGEAFF,TGTGCCAGCAGCTTCTTCCTAGGTGAAGCTTTCTTT
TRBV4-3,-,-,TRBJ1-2,CASSQETGSFWGYTF,TGCGCCAGCAGCCAAGAGACCGGGAGTTTTTGGGGCTACACCTTC
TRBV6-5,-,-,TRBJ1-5,CASSAEGPEPQHF,TGTGCCAGCAGTGCGGAGGGCCCGGAGCCCCAGCATTTT
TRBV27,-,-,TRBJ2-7,CASSLFRGYEQYF,TGTGCCAGCAGTTTATTTAGGGGTTACGAGCAGTACTTC
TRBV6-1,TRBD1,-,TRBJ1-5,CASSEVLPQWTGSNQPQHF,TGTGCCAGCAGTGAAGTTCTCCCCCAATGGACAGGCAGCAATCAGCCCCAGCATTTT
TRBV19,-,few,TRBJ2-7,CASSISTVYEQYF,TGTGCCAGTAGTATATCGACAGTCTACGAGCAGTACTTC
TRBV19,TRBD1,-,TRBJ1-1,CASSISGTGDNTEAFF,TGTGCCAGTAGTATCTCCGGGACAGGGGACAACACTGAAGCTTTCTTT
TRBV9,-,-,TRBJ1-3,CASSQGLSIPNTIYF,TGTGCCAGCAGCCAGGGACTGTCGATACCCAACACCATATATTTT
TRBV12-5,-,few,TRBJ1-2,CASGFSLPRGYTF,TGTGCTAGTGGTTTTTCCCTCCCTAGAGGCTACACCTTC
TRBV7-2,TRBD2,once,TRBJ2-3,CASSLGAGGPPDTQYF,TGTGCCAGCAGCTTAGGGGCGGGAGGGCCCCCAGATACGCAGTATTTT
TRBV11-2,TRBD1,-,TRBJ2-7,CASSQGAFYSYEQYF,TGTGCCAGCAGCCAGGGGGCCTTTTACTCCTACGAGCAGTACTTC
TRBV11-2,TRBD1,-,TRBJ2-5,CASSRPTGGGETQYF,TGTGCCAGCAGCCGTCCGACAGGGGGCGGGGAGACCCAGTACTTC
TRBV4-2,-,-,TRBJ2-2,CASSGGVVGTENTGELFF,TGTGCCAGCAGCGGAGGGGTGGTAGGGACTGAGAACACCGGGGAGCTGTTTTTT
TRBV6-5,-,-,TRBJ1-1,CASSSQSRGSTEAFF,TGTGCCAGCAGCTCGCAAAGTCGGGGGAGCACTGAAGCTTTCTTT
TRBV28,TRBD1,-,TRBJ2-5,CASSSPGQGQETQYF,TGTGCCAGCAGTTCTCCGGGACAGGGACAAGAGACCCAGTACTTC
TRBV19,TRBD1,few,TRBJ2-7,CASTPRTGVGYEQYF,TGTGCCAGTACCCCACGGACAGGAGTTGGGTACGAGCAGTACTTC
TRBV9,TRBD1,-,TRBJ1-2,CASSAADRRFTNYGYTF,TGTGCCAGCAGCGCCGCGGACAGGAGGTTTACTAACTATGGCTACACCTTC
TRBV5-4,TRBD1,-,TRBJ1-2,CASSRTGAAGYTF,TGTGCCAGCAGCCGTACAGGGGCTGCTGGCTACACCTTC
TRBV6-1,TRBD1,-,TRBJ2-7,CASSVDRDRGSYEQYF,TGTGCCAGCAGTGTAGACCGGGACAGGGGTTCGTACGAGCAGTACTTC
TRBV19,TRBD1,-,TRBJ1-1,CASSTRDRGMNTEAFF,TGTGCCAGTAGTACCCGAGACAGGGGTATGAACACTGAAGCTTTCTTT
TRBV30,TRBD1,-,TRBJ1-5,CAWSVGTGVYSNQPQHF,TGTGCCTGGAGCGTCGGGACAGGGGTCTATAGCAATCAGCCCCAGCATTTT
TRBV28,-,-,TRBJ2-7,CASSLAPDLAYEQYF,TGTGCCAGCAGTTTAGCCCCGGACTTGGCCTACGAGCAGTACTTC
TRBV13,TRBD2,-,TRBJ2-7,CASSSGLAAYEQYF,TGTGCCAGCAGCTCCGGACTAGCGGCCTACGAGCAGTACTTC
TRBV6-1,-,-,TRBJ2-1,CASSDGNEQFF,TGTGCCAGCAGTGACGGGAATGAGCAGTTCTTC
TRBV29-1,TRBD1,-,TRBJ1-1,CSAKDRGGTEAFF,TGCAGCGCCAAAGACAGGGGGGGCACTGAAGCTTTCTTT
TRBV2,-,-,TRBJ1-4,CASSDQKLFF,TGTGCCAGCAGTGACCAGAAACTGTTTTTT
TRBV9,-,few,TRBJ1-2,CASSVDPETGLYTF,TGTGCCAGCAGCGTAGATCCGGAGACAGGACTCTACACCTTC
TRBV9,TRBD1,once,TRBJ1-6,CASSPKDRASNNSPLHF,TGTGCCAGCAGCCCCAAAGACAGGGCGAGTAATAATTCACCCCTCCACTTT
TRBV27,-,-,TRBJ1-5,CASSLQPGRDQPQHF,TGTGCCAGCAGTCTCCAACCGGGGAGGGATCAGCCCCAGCATTTT
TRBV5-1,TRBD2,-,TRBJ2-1,CASSLPPLTSGANNEQFF,TGCGCCAGCAGCTTGCCTCCGCTGACTAGCGGGGCCAACAATGAGCAGTTCTTC
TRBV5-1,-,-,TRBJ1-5,CASSLGFRTGGHQPQHF,TGCGCCAGCAGCTTGGGTTTTCGGACGGGGGGGCATCAGCCCCAGCATTTT
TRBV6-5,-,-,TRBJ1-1,CASTRPEQGEAFF,TGTGCCAGCACCCGCCCTGAACAGGGTGAAGCTTTCTTT
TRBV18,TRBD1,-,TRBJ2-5,CASSPVTGGQETQYF,TGTGCCAGCTCACCAGTCACAGGGGGTCAAGAGACCCAGTACTTC
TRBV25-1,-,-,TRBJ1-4,CASSERTDFATNEKLFF,TGTGCCAGCAGTGAAAGGACGGACTTTGCAACTAATGAAAAACTGTTTTTT
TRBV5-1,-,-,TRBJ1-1,CASSLGAMGNTEAFF,TGCGCCAGCAGCTTGGGGGCCATGGGGAACACTGAAGCTTTCTTT
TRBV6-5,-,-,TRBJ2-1,CATRGASDEQFF,TGTGCCACCCGGGGGGCTAGCGATGAGCAGTTCTTC
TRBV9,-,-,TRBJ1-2,CASSVDSGQGGGYTF,TGTGCCAGCAGCGTAGATAGCGGCCAGGGTGGCGGCTACACCTTC
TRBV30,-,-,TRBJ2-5,CAWSAGGEETQYF,TGTGCCTGGAGTGCTGGAGGGGAGGAGACCCAGTACTTC
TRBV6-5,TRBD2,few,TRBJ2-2,CASSYNSGRTGELFF,TGTGCCAGCAGTTACAACAGCGGGAGAACCGGGGAGCTGTTTTTT
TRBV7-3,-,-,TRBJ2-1,CASSLSSAARAPSYNEQFF,TGTGCCAGCAGCTTAAGTTCAGCGGCGCGGGCCCCCTCCTACAATGAGCAGTTCTTC